These 27 T cell receptor beta chains originate from one sample sequenced in a study of blood T cell repertoires in COVID-19. TCRdb keeps only in-frame clones here, not all; method: immunoSEQ multiplex PCR. The table includes about 180,000 clones, approximately 82% detected once. Specimen: PBMCs or T cells enriched from blood (not recorded which). All receptors come from a woman aged 50 to 60 who had recovered from COVID-19.

Concerning this clone itself: With a much larger clone just one base away, this may be a read error. The CDR3 sequence: CASSLQGNEQYF. The CDR3 DNA sequence: TGTGCCAGCAGCTTACAGGGGAACGAGCAGTACTTC. The chain uses TRBV7-9 and TRBJ2-7, with D perhaps matching TRBD1 (6 bases). CDR1 and CDR2 from the germline V gene are SEHNR and FQNEAQ (reference sequence). The CDR3 extends over 12 amino acids. V lost 2 bases to trimming and J lost 5 bases, with 7 bases between them.

The rearrangement uses TRBV11-2 and TRBJ1-1; D is perhaps TRBD1 (6 bases). The ends were cut back, 5 bases at V and 3 bases at J, with 13 bases in the middle. CDR1 and CDR2 (germline): SGHAT, FQNNGV. The CDR3 has 14 residues. As DNA, the CDR3 is TGTGCCAGCAGCCCGACAGGAATTTACACTGAAGCTTTCTTT. Translated, it gives CASSPTGIYTEAFF.

The rearrangement links TRBV7-9 to TRBJ2-5; weak D call: TRBD2 (6 bases). The CDR3 runs to 14 residues. V was trimmed by 5 bases and J by 11 bases, leaving 21 bases between them. Per germline, CDR1 SEHNR and CDR2 FQNEAQ (reference sequence). CDR3 loop: CASSATYIDGRQYF. In nucleotides, the CDR3 is TGTGCCAGCAGCGCTACTTATATTGACGGGAGACAGTACTTC.

CDR3: CAWSANRVGDTEAFF. For the CDR3, the DNA is TGTGCCTGGAGCGCAAACCGGGTCGGGGACACTGAAGCTTTCTTT. The rearrangement joins TRBV30 to TRBJ1-1, with D unclear. V shed 3 bases and J shed 3 bases, with 17 bases lying between them. The CDR3 extends over 15 amino acids. CDR1 and CDR2 (germline): GTSNPN, SVGIG (reference sequence).

This chain uses TRBV29-1 with TRBJ2-1; 8 positions match TRBD1. The CDR3 consists of 13 residues. J was trimmed by 6 bases and V by 6 bases; bases with no gene match: 7. Germline V lookup: CDR1 SQVTM, CDR2 ANQGSEA. Written as DNA, the CDR3 is TGCAGCGTCGAGGACAGGGTCTTCAATGAGCAGTTCTTC. It encodes CSVEDRVFNEQFF.

The rearrangement uses TRBV7-9 and TRBJ1-1; perhaps TRBD1 as D (6 bases). The CDR3 is 15 amino acids. V was trimmed by 4 bases and J by 0 bases, leaving 12 bases between them. The germline CDR1 and CDR2 sequences are SEHNR and FQNEAQ (reference sequence). The CDR3 is CASSSGQWMNTEAFF. The CDR3 DNA reads as TGTGCCAGCAGCTCCGGACAGTGGATGAACACTGAAGCTTTCTTT. Looking up the rest from reference TRBV7-9 and TRBJ1-1 gives the full variable domain: DTGVSQNPRHKITKRGQNVTFRCDPISEHNRLYWYRQTLGQGPEFLTYFQNEAQLEKSRLLSDRFSAERPKGSFSTLEIQRTEQGDSAMYLCASSSGQWMNTEAFFGQGTRLTVV.

The chain employs TRBV30 and TRBJ2-2, with 11 bases identical to TRBD2. This CDR3 is built from 16 residues. J gave up 0 bases and V 5 bases, and 5 bases lay outside the gene matches. Germline assignment: CDR1 GTSNPN and CDR2 SVGIG (reference sequence). The CDR3 sequence: CAWDGLAGTNTGELFF. CDR3 nucleotide sequence: TGTGCCTGGGACGGACTAGCGGGCACGAACACCGGGGAGCTGTTTTTT. Together with reference TRBV30 and TRBJ2-2, the CDR3 gives the full variable domain: SQTIHQWPATLVQPVGSPLSLECTVEGTSNPNLYWYRQAAGRGLQLLFYSVGIGQISSEVPQNLSASRPQDRQFILSSKKLLLSDSGFYLCAWDGLAGTNTGELFFGEGSRLTVL.

The chain uses TRBV19 and TRBJ2-3; 11 bases fit TRBD2. Germline V lookup: CDR1 LNHDA, CDR2 SQIVND (reference sequence). This CDR3 is 16 amino acids long. Trimming took 5 bases from V and 0 from J; bases not matched to a gene: 4. Here the CDR3 reads CASSSRLAGSTDTQYF. CDR3 DNA: TGTGCCAGTAGTTCCAGACTAGCGGGGAGCACAGATACGCAGTATTTT.

This rearrangement joins TRBV10-3 to TRBJ2-1; D call uncertain. CDR3 length: 13 residues. Looked up from germline, CDR1 is ENHRY and CDR2 is SYGVKD. The V and J ends lost 3 bases and 2 bases respectively, with 5 bases between them. This CDR3 reads CAISETAYNEQFF. Written as DNA, the CDR3 is TGTGCCATCAGTGAAACGGCCTACAATGAGCAGTTCTTC.

The J gene is TRBJ1-5, the V gene TRBV2, with 8 positions matching TRBD1. The V gene end was trimmed by 5 bases and the J gene end by 1 base; junction bases not matched to a gene: 4. Germline V gene data show CDR1 as SNHLY and CDR2 as FYNNEI. The CDR3 is made up of 15 amino acids. Here the CDR3 reads CASSRDRYSNQPQHF. CDR3 coding DNA: TGTGCCAGCAGTCGGGACAGGTACAGCAATCAGCCCCAGCATTTT.

This clone was counted between two and nine times. The chain is built from TRBV7-3 and TRBJ1-2; D gene unclear. The germline CDR1 and CDR2 sequences are SGHTA and FQGTGA. This CDR3 is built from 18 residues. Deletions cut 10 bases from V and 2 bases from J, with 29 bases between. The CDR3 sequence is CATHLPRDHPPLNYGYTF. The CDR3 DNA follows: TGTGCCACTCATCTCCCCCGGGATCACCCCCCTCTCAACTATGGCTACACCTTC.

The chain's CDR3 is CATSDRGQDSQGYTF. The DNA of the CDR3 is TGTGCCACCAGTGACCGTGGACAGGACTCGCAGGGCTACACCTTC. V and J are TRBV24-1 and TRBJ1-2, with 7 nucleotides matching TRBD1. The CDR3 runs to 15 residues. CDR1 and CDR2 (germline): KGHDR, SFDVKD. V trimming: 4 bases; J trimming: 8 bases; junction bases outside the gene matches: 12.

The chain employs TRBV7-6 and TRBJ2-5, with 8 nucleotides matching TRBD2. V lost 0 bases, J lost 0 bases, and 3 bases stayed unmatched. Germline V gives CDR1 SGHVS, CDR2 FNYEAQ. CDR3 size: 16 residues. CDR3 DNA: TGTGCCAGCAGCTTAGCGGCTAGCGGGTACCAAGAGACCCAGTACTTC. This encodes CASSLAASGYQETQYF.

This rearrangement joins TRBV28 to TRBJ2-2; D perhaps matches TRBD2 (6 bases). CDR3 length: 15 amino acids. V lost 6 bases, J lost 3 bases, and 14 bases lay in between. Germline V CDR1 and CDR2: MDHEN, SYDVKM. The CDR3 protein is CASRGRGSDTGELFF. The CDR3 nucleotides are TGTGCCAGCAGAGGACGGGGGAGCGACACCGGGGAGCTGTTTTTT.

J is TRBJ2-2 and V is TRBV5-6; 7 bases map to TRBD1. There are 14 residues in the CDR3. Germline V gene sequence: CDR1 SGHDT, CDR2 YYEEEE. With V trimmed by 3 bases and J by 5 bases, 4 bases remained unmatched. CDR3 protein: CASSSTGDTGELFF. In nucleotides, the CDR3 is TGTGCCAGCAGCTCCACAGGGGATACCGGGGAGCTGTTTTTT.

This chain joins TRBV5-6 and TRBJ2-7; D remains unclear. Trimming removed 5 bases from V and 3 bases from J, with 6 bases in between. The CDR3 covers 11 residues. Germline loops: CDR1 SGHDT, CDR2 YYEEEE. The CDR3 sequence: CASSRDYEQYF. The CDR3 nucleotides read TGTGCCAGCAGTCGAGACTACGAGCAGTACTTC.

The rearrangement joins TRBV9 to TRBJ1-5, with D hard to call. The CDR3 is made up of 13 amino acids. Germline V gene lookup returns CDR1 SGDLS and CDR2 YYNGEE. Between the trimmed V and J ends, which lost 3 bases and 10 bases, there was a span of 14 bases. The DNA for the CDR3 is TGTGCCAGCAGCGCAGGCCCGAACTCACCCCAGCATTTT. Encoded protein: CASSAGPNSPQHF. The variable domain in full, with the rest retrieved from reference TRBV9 and TRBJ1-5, is DSGVTQTPKHLITATGQRVTLRCSPRSGDLSVYWYQQSLDQGLQFLIQYYNGEERAKGNILERFSAQQFPDLHSELNLSSLELGDSALYFCASSAGPNSPQHFGDGTRLSIL.

This clone occurred a few times. The rearrangement joins TRBV6-2 or TRBV6-3 to TRBJ1-2; tentatively, D is TRBD1 (5 bases). Trimming removed 0 bases at V and 8 bases at J, with 10 bases between. The CDR3 is 13 residues long. Germline V CDR1 and CDR2: MNHEY, SVGEGT. The CDR3 nucleotides are TGTGCCAGCAGTTACTCTCTGGGGCACGGCTACACCTTC. It encodes CASSYSLGHGYTF.

With regard to this clone: This likely comes from a read error, as the CDR3 has no conserved phenylalanine or tryptophan at its end. The J gene is TRBJ2-7, the V gene TRBV7-8; D is perhaps TRBD2 (5 bases). Looked up from germline, CDR1 is SGHVS and CDR2 is FQNEAQ. The CDR3 is 15 residues long. Between the trimmed V and J ends, which lost 5 bases and 4 bases, there was a span of 18 bases. For the CDR3, the DNA is TGTGCCAGCAGCGGGCCCTCTGGGAGTGGATACGAGCAGTACCTC. As protein: CASSGPSGSGYEQYL.

V gene TRBV5-1 combines with J gene TRBJ2-7; tentative D call: TRBD1 (6 bases). The CDR3 is 14 amino acids. V lost 0 bases to trimming and J lost 1 base, with 8 bases between them. CDR1 SGHRS and CDR2 YFSETQ come from the germline V gene. The CDR3 bases are TGCGCCAGCAGCTTGGCCAGGGGATCCTACGAGCAGTACTTC. It is translated as CASSLARGSYEQYF.

This clone appeared a single time. This chain links TRBV6-5 with TRBJ2-1; 7 bases are shared with TRBD2. CDR1 is MNHEY, CDR2 SVGAGI, per germline. CDR3 length: 10 amino acids. Trimming removed 5 bases from V and 13 bases from J; junction bases left unmatched: 2. The CDR3 DNA sequence: TGTGCCAGCAGTAGCGGGAATCAGTTCTTC. Protein product: CASSSGNQFF.

This clone was picked up one time. The V call is TRBV6-5, the J call TRBJ2-7, with TRBD2 identical over 13 bases. Germline CDR1 reads MNHEY; CDR2 reads SVGAGI. The V segment lost 6 bases and the J segment 4 bases; nucleotides outside the gene matches: 6. This CDR3 is built from 15 residues. Here the CDR3 DNA reads TGTGCCAGCAGGAGGACTAGCGGGAGAGCATACGAGCAGTACTTC. The encoded protein is CASRRTSGRAYEQYF.

This chain connects TRBV15 to TRBJ2-7; D not certain. CDR1 and CDR2 (germline): LNHNV, YYDKDF (reference sequence). The CDR3 length is 16 residues. The V end lost 1 base, the J end lost 1 base, and 14 bases lay between the germline ends. The CDR3 reads CATSRGQGRGSYEQYF. CDR3 DNA: TGTGCCACCAGCAGAGGTCAAGGCAGAGGATCCTACGAGCAGTACTTC.

The chain links TRBV28 to TRBJ2-1; 7 bases map to TRBD2. Germline V gives CDR1 MDHEN, CDR2 SYDVKM. The ends lost 1 base at V and 2 bases at J; junction bases unmatched: 2. The CDR3 totals 15 residues. CDR3 coding DNA: TGTGCCAGCAGTTTATACGGGAGGCCCTACAATGAGCAGTTCTTC. Protein product: CASSLYGRPYNEQFF.

The CDR3 loop reads CASSPSGGSSYNEQFF. The CDR3 DNA reads TGTGCCAGCAGCCCCTCCGGCGGGAGCTCCTACAATGAGCAGTTCTTC. The chain recombines TRBV7-9 with TRBJ2-1, with TRBD2 matching over 7 bases. Germline trimming cut 5 bases from V and 0 bases from J; bases unmatched to any gene: 7. The CDR3 contains 16 residues. Germline values: CDR1 SEHNR, CDR2 FQNEAQ (reference sequence).

V usage is TRBV6-5 and J usage is TRBJ1-2; D not resolved. The V end lost 7 bases, the J end lost 4 bases, and 10 bases lay between the germline ends. Germline values: CDR1 MNHEY, CDR2 SVGAGI. The CDR3 extends over 12 amino acids. The CDR3 DNA reads TGTGCCAGCACTAATAGTGGCTATGGCTACACCTTC. It specifies CASTNSGYGYTF.

The chain carries TRBV5-6 and TRBJ1-3; a weak D match, TRBD1 (6 bases). This CDR3 contains 15 residues. Germline V lookup: CDR1 SGHDT, CDR2 YYEEEE. V was shortened by 1 base and J by 4 bases, with 12 bases between the two germline ends. The CDR3 bases are TGTGCCAGCAGCTTGTCCGGGGGGCTAGGAAACACCATATATTTT. Protein sequence: CASSLSGGLGNTIYF.